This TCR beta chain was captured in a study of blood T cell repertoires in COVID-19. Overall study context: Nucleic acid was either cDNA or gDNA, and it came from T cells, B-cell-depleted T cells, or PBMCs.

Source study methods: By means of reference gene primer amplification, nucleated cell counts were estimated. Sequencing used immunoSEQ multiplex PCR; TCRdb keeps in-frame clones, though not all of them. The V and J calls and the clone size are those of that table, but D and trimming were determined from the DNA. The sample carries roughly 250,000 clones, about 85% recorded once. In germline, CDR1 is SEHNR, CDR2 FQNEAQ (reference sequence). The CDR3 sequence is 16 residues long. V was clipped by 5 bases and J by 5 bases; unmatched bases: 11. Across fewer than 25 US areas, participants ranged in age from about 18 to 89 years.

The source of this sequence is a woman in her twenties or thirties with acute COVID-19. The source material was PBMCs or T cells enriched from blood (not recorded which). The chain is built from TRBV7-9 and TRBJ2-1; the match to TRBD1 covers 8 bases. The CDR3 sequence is CASSLRRQGAHNEQFF. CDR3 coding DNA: TGTGCCAGCAGCCTTAGGAGGCAGGGGGCCCACAATGAGCAGTTCTTC.